These 6 T cell receptor beta chains were sequenced from one sample in a study of T cell changes during pregnancy in multiple sclerosis. Assay: immunoSEQ multiplex PCR; the TCRdb copy retains only in-frame clones and omits some. This table has 78,000 or so clones, 92% appearing once. Sequences were derived from peripheral blood, sampled before pregnancy. The source of these receptors is a female donor with multiple sclerosis, enrolled in a pregnancy study.

The chain links TRBV4-3 to TRBJ2-7; 14 bases fit TRBD2. Losses at the gene ends were 0 bases for V and 2 bases for J; bases not matched to a gene: 6. Germline values: CDR1 LGHNA, CDR2 YSLEER. This CDR3 has 18 amino acids. In DNA, the CDR3 is TGCGCCAGCAGCCAAGATCTCGGACTAGCGGGAGGTCCCTACGAGCAGTACTTC. Translating gives CASSQDLGLAGGPYEQYF.

This chain connects TRBV5-6 to TRBJ2-7, with TRBD2 matching over 12 bases. Germline CDR1 reads SGHDT; CDR2 reads YYEEEE. This CDR3 spans 15 amino acids. V lost 4 bases to trimming and J lost 3 bases; unmatched junction nucleotides: 5. The CDR3 is CASSLWTSGNYEQYF. In nucleotides, the CDR3 is TGTGCCAGCAGCCTCTGGACTAGCGGGAACTACGAGCAGTACTTC.

The V gene is TRBV15, the J gene TRBJ2-7; TRBD1 is a possible D gene (6 bases). V lost 1 base and J 2 bases, leaving 18 bases between the germline ends. Germline CDR1 is LNHNV and CDR2 is YYDKDF (reference sequence). CDR3 length: 17 amino acids. The CDR3 loop is CATSRATSQGSTYEQYF. The CDR3 DNA reads TGTGCCACCAGCAGAGCCACTTCACAGGGATCCACCTACGAGCAGTACTTC.

This chain uses TRBV28 with TRBJ2-7; no firm D call. This CDR3 has 11 residues. Deletions cut 3 bases from V and 6 bases from J, with 6 bases between. CDR1 MDHEN and CDR2 SYDVKM come from the germline V gene. The CDR3 region has the DNA TGTGCCAGCAGTTTGTCAGTCGAGCAGTACTTC. As protein: CASSLSVEQYF.

This chain connects TRBV6-1 to TRBJ1-2; no firm D call. Germline V lookup: CDR1 MNHNS, CDR2 SASEGT. This CDR3 is built from 13 residues. Trimming stripped 6 bases from V and 0 bases from J, with 8 bases between. The CDR3 nucleotides read TGTGCCAGCAGGGAGTTAGCTAACTATGGCTACACCTTC. Translating gives CASRELANYGYTF.

The chain has TRBV19 and TRBJ1-5, with 7 bases lining up with TRBD1. CDR1 and CDR2 from the germline V gene are LNHDA and SQIVND (reference sequence). V lost 3 bases and J lost 5; bases outside the gene matches: 7. The CDR3 is 15 residues long. The CDR3 region is CASSILDRPHQPQHF. The CDR3, as DNA: TGTGCCAGTAGTATCCTGGACAGGCCGCATCAGCCCCAGCATTTT.